Listed below are T cell receptor beta chains from one sample, sequenced in a study of T cells in localized non-small cell lung cancer. Using immunoSEQ multiplex PCR, the repertoire was profiled, and TCRdb retains in-frame clones only, with some absent. The table records 41,000 or so clones, 88% of them present only once. The sample in question was peripheral blood, obtained before any cancer treatment. The source of these receptors is a female donor aged 60 or older with stage I squamous cell lung carcinoma. The CDR3 runs from the conserved cysteine through the conserved F or W. The order of the fields is D gene, V gene, J gene, clone size, CDR3 DNA, CDR3 protein. D genes are given only for firm matches. Size values are once, few and many counts, or a class for expanded clones, and some rows have none.

NA	TRBV21-1	TRBJ2-1	NA	TGTGCCAGCAAAGAGGGAAATGAGCAGTTCTTC	CASKEGNEQFF
NA	TRBV7-9	TRBJ2-2	NA	TGTGCCAGCAGCTCTACAGGGCTTAGGGCCGGGGAGCTGTTTTTT	CASSSTGLRAGELFF
TRBD1	TRBV10-1	TRBJ1-2	few	TGCGCCACTTCACAGGGGCCCTATGGCTACACCTTC	CATSQGPYGYTF
NA	TRBV2	TRBJ2-5	NA	TGTGCCAGCACCCTTAGGGAGACCCAGTACTTC	CASTLRETQYF
NA	TRBV30	TRBJ1-6	NA	TGTGCCTGGTGGGGACGGACCTATAATTCACCCCTCCACTTT	CAWWGRTYNSPLHF
TRBD1	TRBV10-3	TRBJ2-3	NA	TGTGCCATTGGGAACCGGGACAGAAGTCGCACAGATACGCAGTATTTT	CAIGNRDRSRTDTQYF
NA	TRBV6-5	TRBJ2-1	NA	TGTGCCAGCAGTTTTATGGGACATGGTGACAATGAGCAGTTCTTC	CASSFMGHGDNEQFF
NA	TRBV27	TRBJ2-5	NA	TGTGCCAGCAGTAGGCGCAGGGTAGGAGAGACCCAGTACTTC	CASSRRRVGETQYF
NA	TRBV6-5	TRBJ1-2	few	TGTGCCAGCGCTACAACTAACTATGGCTACACCTTC	CASATTNYGYTF
TRBD2	TRBV15	TRBJ2-1	NA	TGTGCCACCAGCAGAGATTCGGCGGGAGGATATGATGAGCAGTTCTTC	CATSRDSAGGYDEQFF